This T cell receptor beta chain is from a study of shared clonotypes between healthy human individuals. Donors, healthy HIV-negative adults, lacked recent acute infections or vaccinations. The method was immunoSEQ multiplex PCR; TCRdb's version includes in-frame clones alone and lacks a portion of them. The sample carries 1.6 million or so clones, around 97% recorded once. This CDR3 has 15 residues. In germline, CDR1 is KGHSH, CDR2 LQKENI. V was shortened by 6 bases and J by 0 bases, with 12 bases between the two germline ends. Sequencing was done on a sample of naive CD4+ T cells sorted from blood. Described subset: CD45RA+ positively selected. The chain recombines TRBV18 with TRBJ2-1, with D hard to call. The TCR was taken from a man aged 25-45 years in good health. The CDR3 region has the DNA TGTGCCAGCTCCAACCCTAAAGTCTCCTACAATGAGCAGTTCTTC. It specifies CASSNPKVSYNEQFF.